These 27 T cell receptor beta chains originate from one sample sequenced in a study of blood T cells in healthy people across ages. A sample-barcoded 5' primer and a J-beta primer mix were used in a second PCR of about 6 to 12 cycles. TCRdb reprocessed the 5' RACE reads via MiXCR and lists one record per CDR3 protein. The repertoire holds 800,000 or so distinct CDR3 sequences, with around 62% as singletons. Sequences were obtained from blood. The origin of the receptors is a man aged 30-40 years in good health.

The chain is built from TRBV4-3 and TRBJ2-7; no definite D call. V gave up 0 bases and J gave up 3 bases, with 12 bases separating them. This CDR3 comprises 15 residues. The V gene's germline CDR1 is LGHNA and CDR2 YSLEER. CDR3 in amino acids: CASSQEGPGLYEQYF. In nucleotides, the CDR3 is TGCGCCAGCAGCCAAGAAGGACCGGGTCTCTACGAGCAGTACTTC.

DNA of the CDR3: TGTGCCAGCAGCTTAGAATCAGGCAACTATGGCTACACCTTC. Protein product: CASSLESGNYGYTF. The chain is built from TRBV7-2 and TRBJ1-2; unclear D gene. V was pared by 1 base and J by 2 bases, with 8 bases between. Germline V CDR1 and CDR2: SGHTA, FQGNSA. CDR3 length equals 14 residues.

This clonotype was recorded only once. The genes are TRBV4-3 and TRBJ1-4, with TRBD1 identical over 9 bases. CDR3 length: 16 amino acids. The germline CDR1 and CDR2 sequences are LGHNA and YSLEER. V lost 1 base to trimming and J lost 5 bases; unmatched junction nucleotides: 5. The DNA for the CDR3 is TGCGCCAGCAGCCAAGTATGGACAGGGGAGAATGAAAAACTGTTTTTT. Protein product: CASSQVWTGENEKLFF.

This clonotype has ten or more counts. V and J are TRBV5-6 and TRBJ1-1; 7 bases are shared with TRBD1. This CDR3 contains 13 residues. V trimming: 6 bases; J trimming: 7 bases; junction bases outside the gene matches: 9. Looked up from germline, CDR1 is SGHDT and CDR2 is YYEEEE. The CDR3 DNA reads as TGTGCCAGCATACTAACAGGGGCCGATGAAGCTTTCTTT. It yields the protein CASILTGADEAFF. Full variable domain (remainder filled in from reference TRBV5-6 and TRBJ1-1): DAGVTQSPTHLIKTRGQQVTLRCSPKSGHDTVSWYQQALGQGPQFIFQYYEEEERQRGNFPDRFSGHQFPNYSSELNVNALLLGDSALYLCASILTGADEAFFGQGTRLTVV.

The chain is built from TRBV4-3 and TRBJ2-7; a possible D gene is TRBD1 (5 bases). The length of the CDR3 is 14 residues. V was pared by 4 bases and J by 3 bases, with 13 bases between. Per the germline V gene, CDR1 is LGHNA and CDR2 is YSLEER. In DNA, the CDR3 is TGCGCCAGCAGCCGGGGCAGAGCCGACTACGAGCAGTACTTC. Translating it yields CASSRGRADYEQYF.

This sequence joins TRBV10-3 and TRBJ1-2, with D possibly TRBD1 on 5 matching bases. V shed 0 bases and J shed 10 bases, with 15 bases lying between them. This CDR3 region has 14 residues. Germline CDR1 and CDR2: ENHRY and SYGVKD. CDR3 amino acids: CAISESIQGDDYTF. CDR3 bases: TGTGCCATCAGTGAGTCGATCCAGGGCGATGACTACACCTTC.

The chain joins TRBV7-9 to TRBJ1-5; weak D call: TRBD1 (5 bases). CDR1 and CDR2 (germline): SEHNR, FQNEAQ (reference sequence). The length of the CDR3 is 14 residues. Trimming removed 4 bases at V and 4 bases at J, with 11 bases between. CDR3 DNA: TGTGCCAGCAGCTCGAGACAGTTGAATCAGCCCCAGCATTTT. This encodes CASSSRQLNQPQHF.

The chain recombines TRBV20-1 with TRBJ2-3; 8 bases fit TRBD2. V was clipped by 3 bases and J by 2 bases; unmatched bases: 19. The CDR3 has 19 amino acids. Germline-derived CDR1 and CDR2 are DFQATT and SNEGSKA (reference sequence). As DNA, the CDR3 is TGCAGTGCTAGCCCGGTCAGCACTAGCGGTCCCGTGACCACAGATACGCAGTATTTT. Protein sequence: CSASPVSTSGPVTTDTQYF.

The rearrangement links TRBV7-2 to TRBJ2-1, with 10 bases lining up with TRBD1. The V and J ends lost 4 bases and 5 bases, in that order; junction bases with no gene match: 5. The CDR3 contains 15 residues. Germline loops: CDR1 SGHTA, CDR2 FQGNSA. The CDR3 sequence: CASSSRDRGNNEQFF. The CDR3 DNA sequence: TGTGCCAGCAGCTCCCGGGACAGGGGCAACAATGAGCAGTTCTTC.

This chain connects TRBV27 to TRBJ2-7, with D maybe TRBD1 (5 bases). This CDR3 has 14 amino acids. V shed 5 bases and J shed 0 bases, with 11 bases lying between them. The germline CDR1 and CDR2 sequences are MNHEY and SMNVEV (reference sequence). For the CDR3, the DNA is TGTGCCAGCAGTCTCGCCAGGGTCTCCTACGAGCAGTACTTC. Protein product: CASSLARVSYEQYF.

This chain uses TRBV29-1 with TRBJ2-3; 10 bases map to TRBD2. V was clipped by 4 bases and J by 1 base; unmatched bases: 11. This CDR3 is 17 amino acids long. Germline CDR1 SQVTM, CDR2 ANQGSEA. The CDR3 DNA reads TGCAGCGTTGTTGACAGGGCCGGGACTAGCGGCACAGATACGCAGTATTTT. It translates to CSVVDRAGTSGTDTQYF.

This chain connects TRBV3-1 to TRBJ2-1, with TRBD2 matching over 8 bases. The V gene's germline CDR1 is LGHDT and CDR2 YNNKEL (reference sequence). V was clipped by 4 bases and J by 7 bases; unmatched bases: 18. This CDR3 comprises 18 residues. In DNA, the CDR3 is TGTGCCAGCAGCCTCTCCTCCCTCAGGCGGGGGGCTAAGAATGAGCAGTTCTTC. The encoded protein is CASSLSSLRRGAKNEQFF.

The J gene is TRBJ1-4, the V gene TRBV7-2, with TRBD1 matching 11 bases. The CDR3 loop spans 16 amino acids. The V gene's germline CDR1 is SGHTA and CDR2 FQGNSA. V dropped 5 bases and J dropped 5; count of bases not matched to a gene: 7. The CDR3 sequence: CASSHWDRGANEKLFF. In DNA form, the CDR3 reads TGTGCCAGCAGCCACTGGGACAGGGGGGCCAATGAAAAACTGTTTTTT.

There are a few counts of this clonotype. The J gene is TRBJ2-7, the V gene TRBV2; D remains ambiguous. Trimming took 0 bases from V and 5 from J, leaving 14 bases between them. Germline lookup yields CDR1 SNHLY and CDR2 FYNNEI. The CDR3 length is 15 residues. In DNA form, the CDR3 reads TGTGCCAGCAGTGAAGCGCTTCCGACAATAAACGAGCAGTACTTC. Its protein product is CASSEALPTINEQYF.

This clonotype turned up a few times. The rearrangement uses TRBV7-2 and TRBJ2-1; the D is unclear. This CDR3 has 16 residues. CDR1 is SGHTA, CDR2 FQGNSA, per germline. V lost 1 base, J lost 6 bases, and 16 bases lay in between. DNA for the CDR3: TGTGCCAGCAGCTTAGGGCGAGGAGACCCCGTCAATGAGCAGTTCTTC. Translation: CASSLGRGDPVNEQFF.

V is TRBV5-1 and J is TRBJ2-7; D might be TRBD1 (5 bases). Trimming cost V 3 bases and J 6 bases, with 16 bases left between them. The CDR3 runs to 14 residues. CDR1 and CDR2 from the germline V gene are SGHRS and YFSETQ. CDR3 coding DNA: TGCGCCAGCAGCTCAAAAGGCGGACACCGCGAGCAGTACTTC. This translates into CASSSKGGHREQYF.

This clonotype has at least ten counts. The chain uses TRBV29-1 and TRBJ1-5; D may be TRBD1 (6 bases). Trimming cost V 4 bases and J 0 bases, with 13 bases left between them. The CDR3 runs to 15 residues. From germline, CDR1 is SQVTM and CDR2 ANQGSEA. The CDR3 DNA sequence: TGCAGCGTTGCCGATGGGACATCTAGCAATCAGCCCCAGCATTTT. Protein sequence: CSVADGTSSNQPQHF.

This rearrangement joins TRBV11-2 to TRBJ2-1, with 7 bases aligning to TRBD1. Germline V lookup: CDR1 SGHAT, CDR2 FQNNGV. This CDR3 has 14 amino acids. J was trimmed by 9 bases and V by 3 bases; bases with no gene match: 8. CDR3 region: CASSFGQDGIEQFF. The CDR3 coding sequence is TGTGCCAGCAGCTTCGGACAGGACGGTATTGAGCAGTTCTTC.

This chain uses TRBV27 with TRBJ2-1, with D maybe TRBD2 (5 bases). The CDR3 length is 16 residues. The V gene's germline CDR1 is MNHEY and CDR2 SMNVEV (reference sequence). Trimming removed 5 bases from V and 5 bases from J, with 19 bases in between. For the CDR3, the DNA is TGTGCCAGCAGTCCCCGGACTCGACTTCGAAACAATGAGCAGTTCTTC. Its protein is CASSPRTRLRNNEQFF.

The chain combines TRBV4-2 with TRBJ2-4; a weak D match, TRBD2 (6 bases). The better agreement between TRBJ2-5 and the DNA end casts doubt on the J call. The CDR3 consists of 14 residues. Germline CDR1 reads LGHNA; CDR2 reads YNFKEQ. CDR3 protein: CASSQDRAGETQYF. As DNA, the CDR3 is TGTGCCAGCAGCCAAGACAGGGCGGGGGAGACCCAGTACTTC.

This chain uses TRBV9 with TRBJ2-1, with unresolved D. Trimming stripped 4 bases from V and 6 bases from J, with 14 bases between. Germline V gene data show CDR1 as SGDLS and CDR2 as YYNGEE. CDR3 length equals 14 residues. This CDR3 is CASSRTPGLNEQFF. The CDR3 DNA follows: TGTGCCAGCAGCAGGACCCCGGGTCTCAATGAGCAGTTCTTC.

The chain recombines TRBV21-1 with TRBJ2-3; TRBD1 is taken as the D call from the table, unchecked against the DNA. TRBV21-1 has pseudogene status. This CDR3 has 14 amino acids. The CDR3 bases are TGTGCCAGCAGCAAATTGAGGGGGCCAGATACGCAGTATTTT. As protein: CASSKLRGPDTQYF.

This clonotype has only a few counts. The chain employs TRBV4-1 and TRBJ2-4; 8 nucleotides match TRBD1. Per the germline V gene, CDR1 is MGHRA and CDR2 is YSYEKL. V shed 0 bases and J 1 base; nucleotides not matched to a gene: 5. The CDR3 covers 17 residues. CDR3: CASSQDAYRGAKNIQYF. In DNA, the CDR3 is TGCGCCAGCAGCCAAGATGCGTACAGGGGGGCCAAAAACATTCAGTACTTC.

The rearrangement uses TRBV7-9 and TRBJ2-5; 7 positions agree with TRBD1. This CDR3 is built from 14 residues. The ends lost 5 bases at V and 9 bases at J; junction bases unmatched: 12. Germline-derived CDR1 and CDR2 are SEHNR and FQNEAQ (reference sequence). For the CDR3, the DNA is TGTGCCAGCAGCACGGACCCTTGGCAGGGGGCCCAGTACTTC. It encodes CASSTDPWQGAQYF.

This rearrangement joins TRBV18 to TRBJ1-2, with TRBD1 identical over 7 bases. This CDR3 has 13 amino acids. The V gene end was trimmed by 4 bases and the J gene end by 6 bases; junction bases not matched to a gene: 5. Germline CDR1 and CDR2: KGHSH and LQKENI. CDR3 protein: CASSQTGVDGYTF. The DNA of the CDR3 is TGTGCCAGCTCACAAACAGGGGTGGATGGCTACACCTTC.

The V call is TRBV7-9, the J call TRBJ2-5; possibly TRBD2 for D (5 bases). V gave up 3 bases and J gave up 5 bases, with 13 bases separating them. From germline, CDR1 is SEHNR and CDR2 FQNEAQ (reference sequence). The CDR3 totals 14 residues. The DNA of the CDR3 is TGTGCCAGCAGCTTGGGGAGCCGCCGGGAGACCCAGTACTTC. Residues: CASSLGSRRETQYF.

V and J are TRBV10-3 and TRBJ2-5; 8 bases line up with TRBD2. Germline V gene data show CDR1 as ENHRY and CDR2 as SYGVKD. CDR3 length: 16 amino acids. V trimming: 4 bases; J trimming: 1 base; junction bases outside the gene matches: 8. CDR3 sequence (DNA): TGTGCCATCAGTGGCCCGACGGGAGGGAGCCAAGAGACCCAGTACTTC. Amino acid sequence: CAISGPTGGSQETQYF.